Each of the 13 T cell receptor beta chains below was sequenced from the same sample in a study of blood T cell repertoires in COVID-19. Clones were sequenced by immunoSEQ multiplex PCR, and TCRdb holds only the in-frame ones, with some missing. The sample has more than 50,000 clones, approximately 80% seen once. Specimen: peripheral blood. The receptor set was obtained from a man aged 65-85 years with active or convalescent COVID-19.

The V call is TRBV11-3, the J call TRBJ2-1; the D gene is possibly TRBD2 (6 bases). CDR3 length: 13 residues. V was shortened by 5 bases and J by 9 bases, with 14 bases between the two germline ends. Germline values: CDR1 SGHNT, CDR2 YENEEA. In DNA, the CDR3 is TGTGCCAGCAGCCCCGATGCGGGGAGTGAGCAGTTCTTC. Protein sequence: CASSPDAGSEQFF.

This sequence joins TRBV3-1 (or the pseudogene TRBV3-2) and TRBJ2-1, with 13 nucleotides matching TRBD2. Germline lookup yields CDR1 LGHDT and CDR2 YNNKEL (reference sequence). With V trimmed by 3 bases and J by 9 bases, 8 bases remained unmatched. The CDR3 extends over 16 amino acids. This chain's CDR3 is CASSQGGLAGAGEQFF. The DNA for the CDR3 is TGTGCCAGCAGCCAGGGAGGACTAGCGGGAGCCGGTGAGCAGTTCTTC.

The chain is built from TRBV14 and TRBJ1-2, with a tentative D call TRBD1 (5 bases). V lost 1 base to trimming and J lost 8 bases, with 14 bases between them. The CDR3 extends over 14 amino acids. Germline V lookup: CDR1 SGHDN, CDR2 FVKESK. The chain's CDR3 is CASSQAGGAQGYTF. The CDR3, as DNA: TGTGCCAGCAGCCAAGCGGGAGGGGCGCAGGGCTACACCTTC. Based on the CDR3 plus reference TRBV14 and TRBJ1-2, the full variable domain is EAGVTQFPSHSVIEKGQTVTLRCDPISGHDNLYWYRRVMGKEIKFLLHFVKESKQDESGMPNNRFLAERTGGTYSTLKVQPAELEDSGVYFCASSQAGGAQGYTFGSGTRLTVV.

This clone was counted a few times. Here the CDR3 reads CASSASGTGFRTEAFF. The CDR3 DNA is TGTGCCAGCAGTGCCTCCGGGACAGGGTTTCGAACTGAAGCTTTCTTT. V and J are TRBV27 and TRBJ1-1, with TRBD1 matching 9 bases. CDR3 length: 16 residues. V was pared by 5 bases and J by 5 bases, with 12 bases of the junction left unmatched. The germline V gene encodes CDR1 MNHEY and CDR2 SMNVEV (reference sequence).

The J gene is TRBJ2-3, the V gene TRBV30, with 8 bases lining up with TRBD2. Germline V lookup: CDR1 GTSNPN, CDR2 SVGIG (reference sequence). Trimming took 5 bases from V and 2 from J; bases not matched to a gene: 9. The length of the CDR3 is 15 residues. This CDR3 is CAWHWGLGDTDTQYF. The CDR3 bases are TGTGCCTGGCACTGGGGACTAGGGGACACAGATACGCAGTATTTT.

The J gene is TRBJ2-7, the V gene TRBV6-4, with TRBD1 as a possible D gene (5 bases). Deletions cut 7 bases from V and 0 bases from J, with 13 bases between. This CDR3 is built from 14 residues. In germline, CDR1 is MRHNA, CDR2 SNTAGT. In DNA, the CDR3 is TGTGCCAGCAAGGGGCAGGCCCTCTCCTACGAGCAGTACTTC. Its protein product is CASKGQALSYEQYF.

This clone has only one observation. This sequence joins TRBV4-3 and TRBJ2-1; 8 bases are shared with TRBD2. V lost 4 bases and J lost 9; bases outside the gene matches: 11. There are 15 residues in the CDR3. Germline V gene lookup returns CDR1 LGHNA and CDR2 YSLEER. CDR3 DNA sequence: TGCGCCAGCAGCCCCGCCAGCGGGAGATCTGGTGAGCAGTTCTTC. Encoded protein: CASSPASGRSGEQFF.

The chain is built from TRBV5-6 and TRBJ2-7; tentative D call: TRBD2 (7 bases). The CDR3 extends over 15 amino acids. V lost 0 bases and J lost 4, with 14 bases in between. CDR1 is SGHDT and CDR2 is YYEEEE in the germline V gene. The CDR3 is CASSLAAGARYEQYF. CDR3 in DNA: TGTGCCAGCAGCTTGGCGGCGGGGGCGCGGTACGAGCAGTACTTC.

The chain recombines TRBV11-3 with TRBJ2-7; perhaps TRBD1 as D (6 bases). Germline V gene data show CDR1 as SGHNT and CDR2 as YENEEA. This CDR3 has 14 residues. V lost 2 bases to trimming and J lost 4 bases, with 12 bases between them. The CDR3 sequence is CASSLSQGFYEQYF. The CDR3 DNA is TGTGCCAGCAGCTTATCACAGGGTTTTTACGAGCAGTACTTC.

The chain has TRBV4-3 and TRBJ1-2; D is perhaps TRBD1 (5 bases). Per the germline V gene, CDR1 is LGHNA and CDR2 is YSLEER. CDR3 length: 16 amino acids. Deletions cut 0 bases from V and 1 base from J, with 12 bases between. The CDR3 sequence: CASSQDIGRDNYGYTF. For the CDR3, the DNA is TGCGCCAGCAGCCAAGATATAGGCAGGGATAACTATGGCTACACCTTC.

The chain is built from TRBV25-1 and TRBJ2-5; D might be TRBD2 (6 bases). The CDR3 length is 14 residues. The germline V gene has CDR1 MGHDK and CDR2 SYGVNS. Trimming removed 2 bases at V and 1 base at J, with 8 bases between. CDR3 bases: TGTGCCAGCAGTGAAGGAGGGGCCCAAGAGACCCAGTACTTC. It codes for CASSEGGAQETQYF.

V usage is TRBV15 and J usage is TRBJ1-1; D perhaps matches TRBD1 (5 bases). There are 18 residues in the CDR3. CDR1 is LNHNV and CDR2 is YYDKDF in the germline V gene (reference sequence). With 5 bases removed from V and 5 bases from J, the gap between germline ends came to 27 bases. This CDR3 is CATSLPGGPQAKKTEAFF. The DNA for the CDR3 is TGTGCCACCAGCCTCCCGGGGGGACCTCAGGCCAAGAAGACTGAAGCTTTCTTT.

In DNA form, the CDR3 reads TGTGCCAGCAGCTTGACAGGGGCTGGGACTGAAGCTTTCTTT. Amino acids: CASSLTGAGTEAFF. V usage is TRBV5-5 and J usage is TRBJ1-1; 7 bases are a match to TRBD1. The length of the CDR3 is 14 residues. Germline V gene data show CDR1 as SGHKS and CDR2 as YYEKEE (reference sequence). Trimming at V came to 1 base and at J to 5 bases, leaving 5 bases not matched to a gene.